This T cell receptor (beta chain) was retrieved from a study of Tregs in tolerant kidney transplant recipients. CDR3 length: 14 residues. The germline gives CDR1 MNHEY, CDR2 SMNVEV (reference sequence). With V trimmed by 6 bases and J by 2 bases, 7 bases remained unmatched. Profiling relied on immunoSEQ multiplex PCR, and the TCRdb table lists in-frame clones only, not all of them. Of approximately 100,000 clones listed, over 85% are singletons. The sequence was obtained from a human donor who received a combined kidney and bone marrow transplant. The sample in question was CD4+ T cells from blood, obtained before the transplant. This sequence joins TRBV27 and TRBJ2-7, with 7 bases aligning to TRBD1. CDR3 in amino acids: CASRRQGDPYEQYF. The DNA for the CDR3 is TGTGCCAGCAGAAGACAGGGAGATCCCTACGAGCAGTACTTC.